These T cell receptor beta chains were read from a single sample in a study of control samples from healthy donors and cancer patients. This table comes from immunoSEQ multiplex PCR, and its TCRdb copy is limited to in-frame clones, with some not included. The sample records approximately 140,000 clones, roughly 92% being singletons. Source material: blood. All receptors come from a man aged 30 to 45 in good health. Each CDR3 is given without its conserved first and last residue.

j_call | v_call | cdr3_aa
TRBJ2-3 | TRBV19 | ASSISTGGFAWQY
TRBJ1-1 | TRBV4-2 | ASSHKTERPEAF
TRBJ1-6 | TRBV6-6 | ASSFGETVPPLH
TRBJ2-7 | TRBV18 | ASSRWTGDEQY
TRBJ2-2 | TRBV3-1/TRBV3-2 | ASSQDGGGPNTGELF
TRBJ1-5 | TRBV4-1 | ASSLGEGTGNWQPQH
TRBJ2-5 | TRBV5-1 | ASSLSGQETQY
TRBJ2-5 | TRBV19 | ASSTRVLETQY
TRBJ2-5 | TRBV6-5 | ASSYSASIETQY
TRBJ1-4 | TRBV7-2 | ASSYQRGPLF
TRBJ2-2 | TRBV5-4 | ASSLKLAGVFTGELF
TRBJ1-1 | TRBV19 | ASSSSRMNTEAF
TRBJ2-7 | TRBV6-5 | ASSLSPGGSYEQY
TRBJ2-1 | TRBV5-1 | ASSWGSGKGYNEQF
TRBJ2-1 | TRBV7-8 | ASSSLAGGGEQF
TRBJ2-4 | TRBV19 | ASSSTSRSAKNIQY
TRBJ2-3 | TRBV11-1 | ASSRTGQGNTDTQY
TRBJ1-1 | TRBV28 | ASPPRGSWNTEAF
TRBJ2-3 | TRBV28 | ASTTGGAAGDTQY
TRBJ2-7 | TRBV5-5 | ASSSGWSDYEQY
TRBJ2-7 | TRBV11-2 | ASSLDSPIYEQY
TRBJ1-1 | TRBV11-2 | ASSLFRVVNTEAF
TRBJ1-1 | TRBV7-2 | ASSLGIVGRQTEAF
TRBJ2-5 | TRBV6-5 | ASSYSGTPQETQY
TRBJ1-2 | TRBV27 | ASSTTGLRGYT
TRBJ2-1 | TRBV7-8 | ASSLVGAGGYGF
TRBJ1-1 | TRBV28 | ASRRNRGPTEAF
TRBJ1-2 | TRBV29-1 | SVREPGQGTYGYT
TRBJ2-1 | TRBV6-4 | ASSVSGTETYNEQF
TRBJ1-3 | TRBV2 | ASRIGTIGNTIY
TRBJ2-6 | TRBV28 | ASSLYGGPGANVLT
TRBJ2-3 | TRBV6-6 | ASSGADTQY
TRBJ2-7 | TRBV6-5 | ASSYSKGDEQY
TRBJ1-1 | TRBV6-2/TRBV6-3 | ASSYSRDRTTEAF
TRBJ2-3 | TRBV27 | ASTASRRDTQY
TRBJ2-3 | TRBV3-1/TRBV3-2 | ASSPRQGTSTDTQY
TRBJ1-1 | TRBV4-3 | ASSQDLRGGQLNTEAF
TRBJ2-7 | TRBV15 | ATSSGSYEQY
TRBJ2-1 | TRBV18 | ASSPMGAVPNEQF